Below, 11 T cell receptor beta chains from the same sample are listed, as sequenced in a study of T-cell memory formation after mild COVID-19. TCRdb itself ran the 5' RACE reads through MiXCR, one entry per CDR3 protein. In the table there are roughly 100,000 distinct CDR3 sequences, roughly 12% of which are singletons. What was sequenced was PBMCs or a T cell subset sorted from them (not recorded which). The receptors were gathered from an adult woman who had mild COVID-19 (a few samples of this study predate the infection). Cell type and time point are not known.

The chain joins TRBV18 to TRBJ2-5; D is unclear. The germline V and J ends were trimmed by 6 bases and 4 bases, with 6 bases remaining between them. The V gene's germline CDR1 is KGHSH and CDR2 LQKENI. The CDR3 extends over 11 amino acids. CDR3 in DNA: TGTGCCAGCTCGAACGGAGAGACCCAGTACTTC. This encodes CASSNGETQYF.

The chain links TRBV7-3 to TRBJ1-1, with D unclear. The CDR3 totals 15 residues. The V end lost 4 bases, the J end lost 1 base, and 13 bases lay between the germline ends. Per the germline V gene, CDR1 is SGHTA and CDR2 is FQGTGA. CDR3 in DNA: TGTGCCAGCAGCTCCACCCCGCAAGGGAACACTGAAGCTTTCTTT. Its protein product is CASSSTPQGNTEAFF. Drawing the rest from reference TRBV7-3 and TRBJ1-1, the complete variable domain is GAGVSQTPSNKVTEKGKYVELRCDPISGHTALYWYRQSLGQGPEFLIYFQGTGAADDSGLPNDRFFAVRPEGSVSTLKIQRTERGDSAVYLCASSSTPQGNTEAFFGQGTRLTVV.

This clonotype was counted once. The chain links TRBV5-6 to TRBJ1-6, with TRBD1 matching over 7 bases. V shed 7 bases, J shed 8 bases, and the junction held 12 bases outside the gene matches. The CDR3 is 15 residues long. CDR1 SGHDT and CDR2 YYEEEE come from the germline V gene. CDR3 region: CASPRRGQDDSPLHF. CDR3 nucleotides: TGTGCCAGCCCTCGGAGAGGACAGGACGATTCACCCCTCCACTTT.

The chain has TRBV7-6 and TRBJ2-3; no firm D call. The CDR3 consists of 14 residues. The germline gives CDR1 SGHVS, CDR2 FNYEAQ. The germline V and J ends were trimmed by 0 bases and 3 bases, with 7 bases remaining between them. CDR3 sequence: CASSLAGPTDTQYF. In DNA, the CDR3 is TGTGCCAGCAGCTTAGCCGGGCCGACAGATACGCAGTATTTT.

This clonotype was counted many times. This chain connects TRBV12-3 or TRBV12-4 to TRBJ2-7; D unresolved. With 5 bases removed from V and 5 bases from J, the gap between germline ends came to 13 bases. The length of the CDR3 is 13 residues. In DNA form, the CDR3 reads TGTGCCAGCAGTCCAATATTTCTTGACGAGCAGTACTTC. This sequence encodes CASSPIFLDEQYF.

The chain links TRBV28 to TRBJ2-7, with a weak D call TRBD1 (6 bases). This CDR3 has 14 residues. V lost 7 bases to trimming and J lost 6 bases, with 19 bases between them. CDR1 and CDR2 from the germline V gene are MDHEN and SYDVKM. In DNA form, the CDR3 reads TGTGCCAGCACTTTGGCGACAGGTCGATCCGAGCAGTACTTC. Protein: CASTLATGRSEQYF.

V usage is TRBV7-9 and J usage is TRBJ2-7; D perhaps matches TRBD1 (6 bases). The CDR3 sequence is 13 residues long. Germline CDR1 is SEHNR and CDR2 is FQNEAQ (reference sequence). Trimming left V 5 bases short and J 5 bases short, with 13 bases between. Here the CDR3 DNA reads TGTGCCAGCAGCCGTCCTGGGGGCGACGAGCAGTACTTC. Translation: CASSRPGGDEQYF.

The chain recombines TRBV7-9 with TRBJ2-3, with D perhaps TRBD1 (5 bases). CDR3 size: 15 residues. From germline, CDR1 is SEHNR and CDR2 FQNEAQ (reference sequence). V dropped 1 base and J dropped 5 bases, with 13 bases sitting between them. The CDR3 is CASSLGHGAGDTQYF. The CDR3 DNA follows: TGTGCCAGCAGCTTAGGGCATGGGGCAGGAGATACGCAGTATTTT.

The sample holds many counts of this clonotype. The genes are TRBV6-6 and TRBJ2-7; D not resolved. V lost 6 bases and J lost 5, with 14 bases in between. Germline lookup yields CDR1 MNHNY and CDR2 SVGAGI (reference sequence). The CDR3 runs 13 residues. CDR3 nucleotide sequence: TGTGCCAGCAGCTACGGACCAAAGGACGAGCAGTACTTC. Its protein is CASSYGPKDEQYF.

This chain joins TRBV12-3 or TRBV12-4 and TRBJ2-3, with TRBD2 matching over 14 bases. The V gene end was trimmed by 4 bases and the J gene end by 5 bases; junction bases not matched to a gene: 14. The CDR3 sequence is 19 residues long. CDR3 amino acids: CASSSTNTTSGRGRDTQYF. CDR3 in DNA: TGTGCCAGCAGTTCTACGAACACGACTAGCGGGAGGGGGAGAGATACGCAGTATTTT.

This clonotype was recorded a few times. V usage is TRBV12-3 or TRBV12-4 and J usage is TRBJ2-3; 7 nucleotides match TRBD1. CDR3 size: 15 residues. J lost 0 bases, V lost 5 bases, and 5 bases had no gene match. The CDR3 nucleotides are TGTGCCAGCAGTCAGACAGGGTCGAGCACAGATACGCAGTATTTT. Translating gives CASSQTGSSTDTQYF.